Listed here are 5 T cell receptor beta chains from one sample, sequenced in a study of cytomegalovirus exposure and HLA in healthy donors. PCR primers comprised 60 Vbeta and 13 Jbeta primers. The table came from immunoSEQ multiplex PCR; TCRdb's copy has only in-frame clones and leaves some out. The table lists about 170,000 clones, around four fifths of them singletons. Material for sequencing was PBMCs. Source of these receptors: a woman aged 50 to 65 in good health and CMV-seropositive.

The CDR3, as DNA: TGTGCCAGCTCACCTCGGGGACAAGTGGGGTCCGAGCAGTACTTC. It translates to CASSPRGQVGSEQYF. The rearrangement links TRBV18 to TRBJ2-7; the D gene is possibly TRBD1 (6 bases). The CDR3 runs 15 residues. Trimming cost V 3 bases and J 6 bases, with 18 bases left between them. CDR1 KGHSH and CDR2 LQKENI come from the germline V gene.

The CDR3 region is CASAITGPAAHEQYF. The DNA for the CDR3 is TGTGCCAGCGCGATTACTGGGCCGGCAGCTCACGAGCAGTACTTC. The chain links TRBV7-9 to TRBJ2-5; no definite D call. The end of the DNA aligns better with TRBJ2-7, so the J call may be wrong. The CDR3 is 15 amino acids. CDR1 is SEHNR, CDR2 FQNEAQ, per germline (reference sequence).

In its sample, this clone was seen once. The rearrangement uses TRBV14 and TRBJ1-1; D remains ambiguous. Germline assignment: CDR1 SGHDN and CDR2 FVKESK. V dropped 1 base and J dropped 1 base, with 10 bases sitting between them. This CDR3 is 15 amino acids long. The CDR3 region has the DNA TGTGCCAGCAGCCAAGGTCTCGGTACGAACACTGAAGCTTTCTTT. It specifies CASSQGLGTNTEAFF.

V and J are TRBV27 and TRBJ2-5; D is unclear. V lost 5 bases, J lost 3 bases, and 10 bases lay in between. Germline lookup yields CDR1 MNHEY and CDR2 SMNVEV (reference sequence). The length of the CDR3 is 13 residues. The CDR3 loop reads CASSLLAEETQYF. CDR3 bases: TGTGCCAGCAGTCTCCTGGCAGAAGAGACCCAGTACTTC.

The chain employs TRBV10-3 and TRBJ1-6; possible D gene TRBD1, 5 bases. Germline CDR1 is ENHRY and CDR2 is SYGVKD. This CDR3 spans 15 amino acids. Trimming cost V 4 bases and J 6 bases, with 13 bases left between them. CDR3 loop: CAISAGYIGNSPLHF. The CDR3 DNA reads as TGTGCCATCAGTGCAGGGTATATTGGTAATTCACCCCTCCACTTT.